This TCR beta chain was sequenced during a study of blood T cell repertoires in COVID-19. Seattle patients were enrolled during active infection and followed longitudinally. Libraries were prepared by immunoSEQ multiplex PCR; TCRdb keeps only in-frame clonotypes and omits some of them. The sample includes approximately 120,000 clones, roughly 72% seen only once; the top ten take about 6.3%. The CDR3 covers 13 residues. The V end was cut by 4 bases, the J end by 9 bases, with 13 bases between. Germline loops: CDR1 MNHEY, CDR2 SMNVEV (reference sequence). This sequence was found in a man aged 80 or over with COVID-19, enrolled during active disease. The chain is built from TRBV27 and TRBJ2-1; maybe TRBD1 (6 bases). Sequences were obtained from peripheral blood. The CDR3 coding sequence is TGTGCCAGCAGTTCCCCAGACAGGAGTGAGCAGTTCTTC. It translates to CASSSPDRSEQFF.